Listed below are T cell receptor beta chains from one sample, sequenced in a study of T cell responses to AZD1222 COVID-19 vaccine. Here immunoSEQ multiplex PCR was the method, and the copy in TCRdb shows in-frame clones only, minus some. The data show approximately 140,000 clones, roughly 88% seen once. Material: peripheral blood, obtained on day 0 of AZD1222 vaccination. These receptors all come from an adult in good health. CDR3s leave out the opening cysteine and the closing phenylalanine or tryptophan. A D gene is named only where the DNA matches it firmly.

cdr3_length | d_call | v_call | cdr3_aa
16 | - | TRBV11-2 | ASSLLGGRLKNTDGYT
13 | - | TRBV5-6 | ASSLRPGSNYGYT
11 | TRBD1 | TRBV29-1 | SVGDRVNEKLF
12 | - | TRBV7-8 | ASSTNTGGGGYT
10 | - | TRBV28 | ASRHAPETQY
10 | - | TRBV28 | AITGTYYGYT
12 | TRBD1 | TRBV28 | ASSLTGRREKLF
14 | TRBD1 | TRBV27 | ASSYKQGAVNEKLF
14 | TRBD2 | TRBV7-2 | ASSPRTSGAINEQF
13 | - | TRBV6-5 | ASSYPNAGHYGYT
10 | - | TRBV18 | ASSPQGGEQY
11 | - | TRBV30 | AWKQGAGNTIY
11 | - | TRBV2 | ASSENLRGSYT
10 | - | TRBV19 | ASSIAGNTIY
10 | - | TRBV9 | ASGQNTGELF
13 | - | TRBV4-3 | ASSQAAGFLDGYT
12 | TRBD1 | TRBV29-1 | SVVRTGSDYEQY
15 | TRBD2 | TRBV11-3 | ASSLGLAGGFTDTQY
12 | - | TRBV28 | ASSLSRGGYGYT
14 | TRBD1 | TRBV7-2 | ASSNQATGANYGYT
14 | - | TRBV7-9 | ASSWWGGLGWTEAF
16 | TRBD2 | TRBV2 | ASSEGTSGGTSSYEQY
11 | TRBD1 | TRBV18 | ASSRDRAETQY
14 | TRBD1 | TRBV5-1 | ASSGTGAHSGNTIY
12 | - | TRBV7-2 | ASSLAGVQETQY
11 | - | TRBV7-9 | ASSPGKNQPQH
13 | - | TRBV6-5 | ASSYSLGQNYEQY
12 | - | TRBV19 | ASSGNTESYGYT
9 | - | TRBV7-2 | ASSVQDTQY
13 | TRBD2 | TRBV5-8 | ASSLRTSGTDTQY
16 | - | TRBV9 | ASSATPWTGGQKETQY
11 | - | TRBV24-1 | ATSDRGTRGAF
14 | - | TRBV3-1/TRBV3-2 | ASSQVRASQADTQY
13 | - | TRBV11-3 | ASSLTQNSYNEQF
12 | - | TRBV24-1 | ATSDPSTNSLLH
15 | TRBD2 | TRBV9 | ASSPSTGGGHRNIQY
12 | - | TRBV24-1 | ATSDQGSRETQY
12 | - | TRBV6-2/TRBV6-3 | ASSYLTGTFGYT
13 | - | TRBV28 | ASSFHDLRNTEAF
13 | - | TRBV15 | ATSRDGLQGSEAF
14 | - | TRBV28 | ASSLRYVGGGYGYT
15 | TRBD1 | TRBV5-6 | ASRADRASSGANVLT
11 | TRBD2 | TRBV12-3/TRBV12-4 | ASSFGGGREQF
14 | - | TRBV28 | ASSSPGAGAQETQY
12 | TRBD1 | TRBV9 | ASRRDRENTEAF
14 | - | TRBV15 | ATSRDSGVSTDTQY
14 | TRBD1 | TRBV7-2 | ASSYSGTGFIGEAF
10 | TRBD1 | TRBV5-1 | ASKDRGSEAF
13 | TRBD2 | TRBV7-3 | ASSLSGGVQETQY
10 | - | TRBV27 | ASSRGLTEAF
11 | TRBD1 | TRBV12-3/TRBV12-4 | ASSQTGVAEAF
12 | - | TRBV5-8 | ASSLKGTDYGYT
14 | - | TRBV23-1 | ASSQSGLHSYNEQF
10 | - | TRBV27 | ASSTGYQPQH
12 | TRBD2 | TRBV5-1 | ASSPFSGTDTQY
15 | TRBD1 | TRBV11-2 | ASSSNRGRLAFYGYT
12 | TRBD1 | TRBV2 | ASSEWTGGEKLF
12 | - | TRBV9 | ASSVSQGSYGYT
12 | - | TRBV28 | ASSYPGGGYGYT
11 | TRBD2 | TRBV30 | ASTQRGREEQF